Listed below are T cell receptor beta chains from one sample, sequenced in a study of blood T cell repertoires in COVID-19. Clones were read by immunoSEQ multiplex PCR, and TCRdb kept only the in-frame ones, dropping some. The repertoire holds about 28,000 clones, around 72% seen once, with 20% to 25% in the top ten. Sequencing was performed on peripheral blood. These receptors came from a boy younger than 10 with active or convalescent COVID-19. Both conserved end residues are part of each CDR3. The D gene is left open where the match is weak. Clone size is not always given. Where it is, it says once, few, many or a class for expanded clones.

abundance,d_gene,j_gene,v_gene,CDR3nt,CDR3aa
.,.,TRBJ2-1,TRBV7-2,TGTGCCAGCAGCCCCCAGGGCCGCTACAATGAGCAGTTCTTC,CASSPQGRYNEQFF
.,TRBD2,TRBJ2-1,TRBV19,TGTGCCAGTAGTAGCAAAACCGGGACTAGCGGTGAGCAGTTCTTC,CASSSKTGTSGEQFF
.,.,TRBJ2-3,TRBV9,TGTGCCAGCTCCTCGTGGGGGGGCGCAGATACGCAGTATTTT,CASSSWGGADTQYF
.,.,TRBJ1-2,TRBV9,TGTGCCAGCAGCAGGAACCAGGTCTATGGCTACACCTTC,CASSRNQVYGYTF
.,.,TRBJ2-1,TRBV7-2,TGTGCCAGCAGCTCACGGAATTTAGCGGCCTCCTACAATGAGCAGTTCTTC,CASSSRNLAASYNEQFF
.,TRBD2,TRBJ2-3,TRBV7-2,TGTGCCAGCAGCTTAAGCGGGGACAGCACAGATACGCAGTATTTT,CASSLSGDSTDTQYF
.,.,TRBJ1-5,TRBV2,TGTGCCAGCTCGCTAAACAGGGAACAGCCCCAGCATTTT,CASSLNREQPQHF
.,.,TRBJ2-2,TRBV15,TGTGCCACCAGCAGAGCCCCCGGCAGGGGCGGAACCGGGGAGCTGTTTTTT,CATSRAPGRGGTGELFF
.,TRBD1,TRBJ1-3,TRBV6-5,TGTGCCAGCACCCCGGACAGGGGAGCCGGAAACACCATATATTTT,CASTPDRGAGNTIYF
.,.,TRBJ2-5,TRBV2,TGTGCCAGCAGTGTTCGACTTCAAGAGACCCAGTACTTC,CASSVRLQETQYF
.,.,TRBJ1-2,TRBV3-1/TRBV3-2,TGTGCCAGCAGCCGGGGCGGATACTATGGCTACACCTTC,CASSRGGYYGYTF
few,.,TRBJ2-3,TRBV6-5,TGTGCCAGCAGTTATCGGCGGCCCGCAGATACGCAGTATTTT,CASSYRRPADTQYF
.,TRBD1,TRBJ1-5,TRBV2,TGTGCCAGCACAGGACAGGGTCATAGCAATCAGCCCCAGCATTTT,CASTGQGHSNQPQHF
.,TRBD2,TRBJ2-5,TRBV3-1/TRBV3-2,TGTGCCAGCAGCCATTCTAGCGGGAGGGTTGAGACCCAGTACTTC,CASSHSSGRVETQYF
.,TRBD2,TRBJ2-1,TRBV5-5,TGTGCCAGCAGACTAGCGGTCTCCTACAATGAGCAGTTCTTC,CASRLAVSYNEQFF
.,.,TRBJ1-6,TRBV6-2/TRBV6-3,TGTGCCAGCAGTTACGCAGGGGCGGAAAATTCACCCCTCCACTTT,CASSYAGAENSPLHF
.,.,TRBJ1-2,TRBV6-5,TGTGCCAGCAAGGACACTAACTATGGCTACACCTTC,CASKDTNYGYTF
.,.,TRBJ1-2,TRBV29-1,TGCAGCGTTGGTAGTCGGGACTTAAGAGGCTACACCTTC,CSVGSRDLRGYTF
few,TRBD1,TRBJ2-5,TRBV28,TGTGCCAGCAGGCCTCTTTCCAGGGGGCGTGGAGAGACCCAGTACTTC,CASRPLSRGRGETQYF
few,.,TRBJ2-5,TRBV29-1,TGCAGCGTTGAAGATCGGGGATCAGAGACCCAGTACTTC,CSVEDRGSETQYF
.,.,TRBJ2-3,TRBV6-1,TGTGCCAGCAGTGAAACAGGTCGTCCGGCAGATACGCAGTATTTT,CASSETGRPADTQYF
.,TRBD2,TRBJ2-7,TRBV28,TGTGCCAGCAGCTCATGGGGGGGTGCCTACGAGCAGTACTTC,CASSSWGGAYEQYF
.,.,TRBJ1-2,TRBV9,TGTGCCAGCAAAGGAGGTGACTATGGCTACACCTTC,CASKGGDYGYTF
.,TRBD1,TRBJ1-6,TRBV27,TGTGCCAGCAGTTTTAGGACAGGGGGCGCAGGTTCACCCCTCCACTTT,CASSFRTGGAGSPLHF
.,TRBD2,TRBJ2-3,TRBV5-1,TGCGCCAGCAGCTTGGCGGGAGGTACCACAGATACGCAGTATTTT,CASSLAGGTTDTQYF
.,.,TRBJ1-5,TRBV6-5,TGTGCCAGCAGTTACTCGAACCGGGGAAATCAGCCCCAGCATTTT,CASSYSNRGNQPQHF
.,.,TRBJ2-5,TRBV5-8,TGTGCCAGCAGCTTGGATCCAGGGTTGGAGACCCAGTACTTC,CASSLDPGLETQYF